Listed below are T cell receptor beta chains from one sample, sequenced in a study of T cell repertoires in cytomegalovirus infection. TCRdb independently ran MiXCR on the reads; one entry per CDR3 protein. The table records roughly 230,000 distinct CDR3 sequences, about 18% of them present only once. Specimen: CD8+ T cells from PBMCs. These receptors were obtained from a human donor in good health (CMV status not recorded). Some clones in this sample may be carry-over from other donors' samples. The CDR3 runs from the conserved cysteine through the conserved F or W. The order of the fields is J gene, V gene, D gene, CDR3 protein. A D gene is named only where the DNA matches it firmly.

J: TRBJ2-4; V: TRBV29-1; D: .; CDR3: CSAEGQKNIQYF
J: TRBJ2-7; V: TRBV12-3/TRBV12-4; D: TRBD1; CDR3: CASSWTGVGEQYF
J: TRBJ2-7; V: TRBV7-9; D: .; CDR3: CASSLGFQGNYEQYF
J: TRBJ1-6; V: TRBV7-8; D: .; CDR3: CASSDRLYNSPLHF
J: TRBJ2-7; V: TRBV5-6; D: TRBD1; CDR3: CASSIGQGTYEQYF
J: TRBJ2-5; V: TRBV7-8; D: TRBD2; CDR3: CASSLVGSGGQETQYF
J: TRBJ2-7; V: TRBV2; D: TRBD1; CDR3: CASSIGQGRHYEQYF
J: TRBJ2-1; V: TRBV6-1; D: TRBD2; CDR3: CASSGPAGGDNEQFF
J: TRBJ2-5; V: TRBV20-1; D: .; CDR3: CSARVSGNYQETQYF
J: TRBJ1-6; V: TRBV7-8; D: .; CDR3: CASSESPYYNSPLHF
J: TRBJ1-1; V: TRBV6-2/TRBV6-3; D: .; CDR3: CASSYSSLLGEEAFF
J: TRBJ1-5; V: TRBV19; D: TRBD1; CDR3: CASGQGMLSNQPQHF
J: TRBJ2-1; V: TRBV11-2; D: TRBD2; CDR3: CASSFRTSLDEQFF
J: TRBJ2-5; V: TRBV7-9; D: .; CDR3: CASSPRLGQETQYF
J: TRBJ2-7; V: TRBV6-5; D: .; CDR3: CASSPGLGNEQYF
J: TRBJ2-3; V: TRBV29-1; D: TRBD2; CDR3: CSVGGTSGVSTDTQYF
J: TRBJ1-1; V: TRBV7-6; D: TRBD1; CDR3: CASSSVTGGRLNTEAFF
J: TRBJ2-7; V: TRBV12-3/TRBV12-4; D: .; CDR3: CASNTNRRGEQYF
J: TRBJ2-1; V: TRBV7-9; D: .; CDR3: CASSPPRGRSINDEQFF
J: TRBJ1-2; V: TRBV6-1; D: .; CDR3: CASKGTGANYGYTF
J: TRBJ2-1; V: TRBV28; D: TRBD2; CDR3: CASSLGWLAGGYNEQFF
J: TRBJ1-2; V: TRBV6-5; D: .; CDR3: CASSPDSLGYGYTF
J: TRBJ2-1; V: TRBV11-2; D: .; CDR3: CASSLATPGLDEQFF
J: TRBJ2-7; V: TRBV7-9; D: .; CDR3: CASSGGVHRDEQYF
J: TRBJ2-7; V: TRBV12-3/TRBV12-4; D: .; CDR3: CASSLALSYEQYF
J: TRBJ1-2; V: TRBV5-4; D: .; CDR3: CASSAEGTGYYGYTF
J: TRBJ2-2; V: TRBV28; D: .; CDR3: CASSLRTVSDGELFF
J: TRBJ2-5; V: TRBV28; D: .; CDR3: CASSTDWGGETQYF
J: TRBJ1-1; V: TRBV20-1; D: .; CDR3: CSARDLEQGMNTEAFF
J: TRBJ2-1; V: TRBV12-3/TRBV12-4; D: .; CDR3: CASSLGFGGCNEQFF
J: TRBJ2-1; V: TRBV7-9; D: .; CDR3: CASSFDPASVEQFF
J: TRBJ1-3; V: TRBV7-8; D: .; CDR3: CASSKQGSGNTIYF
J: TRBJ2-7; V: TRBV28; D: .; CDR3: CASSLPEYEQYF
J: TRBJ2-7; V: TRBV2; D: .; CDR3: CASHRTDWEQYF
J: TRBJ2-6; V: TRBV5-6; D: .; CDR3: CASSLGRAGANVLTF
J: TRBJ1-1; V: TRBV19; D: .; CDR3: CASSPWGLAEAFF
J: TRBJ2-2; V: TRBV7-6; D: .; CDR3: CASSLFGELFF
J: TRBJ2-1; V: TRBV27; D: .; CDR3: CASSTLDNEQFF
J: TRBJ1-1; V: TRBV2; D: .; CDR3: CATRRGNTEAFF
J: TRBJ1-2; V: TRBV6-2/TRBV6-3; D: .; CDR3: CASSATPANRAYLYGYTF
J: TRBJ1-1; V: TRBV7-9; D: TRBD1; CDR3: CASSSPRTGLNTEAFF
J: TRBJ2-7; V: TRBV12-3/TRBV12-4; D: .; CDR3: CASSPTTRVYEQYF
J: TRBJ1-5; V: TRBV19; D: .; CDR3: CASTLVGAGNQPQHF
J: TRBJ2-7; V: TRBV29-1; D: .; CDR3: CSVVGALSYEQYF
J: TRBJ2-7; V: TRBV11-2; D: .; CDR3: CASSLGHGTYEQYF